Each of the 19 T cell receptor beta chains below was sequenced from the same sample in a study of PD-L1 blockade in urothelial cancer. Clones were sequenced by immunoSEQ multiplex PCR, and TCRdb holds only the in-frame ones, with some missing. The sample yields some 87,000 clones, roughly 87% seen once. Sample time point: pretreatment peripheral blood. Material: PBMCs, obtained around atezolizumab (anti-PD-L1) treatment. The receptors come from a man between 60 and 75 years old with urothelial cancer.

This rearrangement joins TRBV4-2 to TRBJ2-3; no clear D. The V gene lost 2 bases and the J gene lost 5 bases, with 11 bases spanning the gap. From germline, CDR1 is LGHNA and CDR2 YNFKEQ. The CDR3 is 14 residues long. The CDR3 region has the DNA TGTGCCAGCAGCCAACCCCCCCAGGAAGATACGCAGTATTTT. The encoded protein is CASSQPPQEDTQYF.

The chain is built from TRBV10-1 and TRBJ2-3; 10 nucleotides align to TRBD2. Unmatched junction bases numbered 5, after V lost 3 bases and J lost 5 bases. The CDR3 covers 15 residues. Germline-derived CDR1 and CDR2 are WNHNN and SYGVQD (reference sequence). This CDR3 is CASSEAGGHGDTQYF. Written as DNA, the CDR3 is TGCGCCAGCAGTGAAGCGGGAGGGCATGGAGATACGCAGTATTTT.

The chain combines TRBV11-1 with TRBJ1-2; D is unresolved. Trimming cost V 5 bases and J 1 base, with 8 bases left between them. CDR1 is SGHAT, CDR2 FQDESV, per germline (reference sequence). This CDR3 has 13 residues. CDR3 in amino acids: CASSRRFNYGYTF. In DNA, the CDR3 is TGTGCCAGCAGCCGTAGATTTAACTATGGCTACACCTTC.

The chain links TRBV7-3 to TRBJ1-6, with 10 bases matching TRBD1. Germline CDR1 SGHTA, CDR2 FQGTGA. Trimming took 4 bases from V and 7 from J; bases not matched to a gene: 10. This CDR3 comprises 17 residues. In DNA form, the CDR3 reads TGTGCCAGCAGCTCAACCGGGACAGGGGAGTGGAATTCACCCCTCCACTTT. The encoded protein is CASSSTGTGEWNSPLHF.

The V gene is TRBV2, the J gene TRBJ2-7; D is perhaps TRBD2 (5 bases). Germline V lookup: CDR1 SNHLY, CDR2 FYNNEI. The CDR3 spans 12 residues. V was clipped by 11 bases and J by 0 bases, with 11 bases between them. CDR3 bases: TGTGCCGCCACGGGGTCCTCCTACGAGCAGTACTTC. Encoded protein: CAATGSSYEQYF.

This clone has a handful of counts. V is TRBV27 and J is TRBJ2-7; perhaps TRBD2 as D (5 bases). V was pared by 6 bases and J by 5 bases, with 20 bases between. The CDR3 has 15 amino acids. Germline V gives CDR1 MNHEY, CDR2 SMNVEV (reference sequence). The DNA of the CDR3 is TGTGCCAGCAGCCCTCGTACCGGGAACTTCCACGAGCAGTACTTC. This translates into CASSPRTGNFHEQYF.

The V gene is TRBV9, the J gene TRBJ2-1; 12 nucleotides line up with TRBD1. J lost 5 bases, V lost 3 bases, and 12 bases had no gene match. There are 18 residues in the CDR3. In germline, CDR1 is SGDLS, CDR2 YYNGEE. CDR3 DNA sequence: TGTGCCAGCAGCGCTCATATTAACGGGACAGGGGGCCACAATGAGCAGTTCTTC. Its translation: CASSAHINGTGGHNEQFF.

The J gene is TRBJ2-3, the V gene TRBV5-4; 9 nucleotides agree with TRBD2. The J segment lost 4 bases and the V segment lost 4 bases, leaving 10 bases of the junction unmatched. The CDR3 is made up of 16 amino acids. CDR1 is SGHNT, CDR2 YYREEE, per germline (reference sequence). The DNA for the CDR3 is TGTGCCAGCAGCCGGTGGGCTAGCGGGATCTCAGATACGCAGTATTTT. Residues: CASSRWASGISDTQYF.

The chain is built from TRBV7-3 and TRBJ1-4; TRBD1 might be the D (5 bases). The V gene's germline CDR1 is SGHTA and CDR2 FQGTGA. V dropped 5 bases and J dropped 7 bases, with 14 bases sitting between them. The CDR3 spans 14 residues. CDR3 nucleotide sequence: TGTGCCAGCAGCCCGTCGGGGGGGGGTGAAAAACTGTTTTTT. Its translation: CASSPSGGGEKLFF. Using reference TRBV7-3 and TRBJ1-4 for the parts outside the CDR3, the full variable domain is GAGVSQTPSNKVTEKGKYVELRCDPISGHTALYWYRQSLGQGPEFLIYFQGTGAADDSGLPNDRFFAVRPEGSVSTLKIQRTERGDSAVYLCASSPSGGGEKLFFGSGTQLSVL.

This chain uses TRBV19 with TRBJ2-3; 7 positions agree with TRBD2. V lost 4 bases, J lost 4 bases, and 17 bases stayed unmatched. CDR3 length: 18 amino acids. CDR1 and CDR2 (germline): LNHDA, SQIVND (reference sequence). The DNA of the CDR3 is TGTGCCAGTAGTAGGGGGGGGAAGACTAGTAGGACCCCAGATACGCAGTATTTT. Encoded protein: CASSRGGKTSRTPDTQYF.

This chain links TRBV28 with TRBJ1-2; the D gene is possibly TRBD1 (5 bases). Deletions cut 6 bases from V and 6 bases from J, with 20 bases between. Looked up from germline, CDR1 is MDHEN and CDR2 is SYDVKM. This CDR3 has 15 residues. CDR3 sequence reads: CASRIGAGLVDGYTF. The CDR3 DNA reads as TGTGCCAGCAGAATAGGGGCGGGGCTGGTAGATGGCTACACCTTC.

The V and J genes are TRBV5-4 and TRBJ2-7, with D uncertain. The ends were cut back, 0 bases at V and 0 bases at J, with 4 bases in the middle. From germline, CDR1 is SGHNT and CDR2 YYREEE (reference sequence). This CDR3 has 13 residues. The CDR3 protein is CASSLDGSYEQYF. The CDR3 DNA sequence: TGTGCCAGCAGCTTGGACGGCTCCTACGAGCAGTACTTC.

The V and J genes are TRBV7-2 and TRBJ2-1, with 13 bases identical to TRBD2. Germline trimming cut 2 bases from V and 6 bases from J; bases unmatched to any gene: 1. This CDR3 is 15 amino acids long. Germline loops: CDR1 SGHTA, CDR2 FQGNSA. CDR3 in amino acids: CASSLTSGGGNEQFF. The CDR3 nucleotides are TGTGCCAGCAGCTTAACTAGCGGGGGGGGCAATGAGCAGTTCTTC.

This clone came up a few times. The J gene is TRBJ2-7, the V gene TRBV30; 11 nucleotides align to TRBD1. This CDR3 is 14 amino acids long. Germline V gene data show CDR1 as GTSNPN and CDR2 as SVGIG (reference sequence). V was clipped by 3 bases and J by 2 bases; unmatched bases: 3. CDR3 coding DNA: TGTGCCTGGAGGACGGGACAGGGGGCCTACGAGCAGTACTTC. It codes for CAWRTGQGAYEQYF.

This sequence joins TRBV18 and TRBJ1-5, with D tentatively TRBD1 (6 bases). Germline V gene data show CDR1 as KGHSH and CDR2 as LQKENI. The CDR3 sequence is 15 residues long. Trimming left V 6 bases short and J 3 bases short, with 15 bases between. CDR3 DNA sequence: TGTGCCAGCTCCATAACAGGGATAGACAATCAGCCCCAGCATTTT. This gives the protein CASSITGIDNQPQHF.

This chain links TRBV9 with TRBJ2-7; 8 bases match TRBD1. This CDR3 comprises 15 residues. The ends lost 0 bases at V and 3 bases at J; junction bases unmatched: 5. CDR1 is SGDLS, CDR2 YYNGEE, per germline. CDR3 residues: CASSVGQGAGYEQYF. CDR3 coding DNA: TGTGCCAGCAGCGTAGGGCAGGGGGCCGGCTACGAGCAGTACTTC.

The rearrangement links TRBV7-2 to TRBJ2-3; the D gene is possibly TRBD2 (6 bases). This CDR3 has 15 residues. V shed 3 bases and J shed 3 bases, with 13 bases lying between them. Germline values: CDR1 SGHTA, CDR2 FQGNSA. The CDR3 nucleotides read TGTGCCAGCAGCTTTATAGCGGCCGTGACAGATACGCAGTATTTT. Translation: CASSFIAAVTDTQYF.

The rearrangement uses TRBV5-1 and TRBJ2-5; the D gene is possibly TRBD1 (6 bases). V lost 0 bases, J lost 2 bases, and 11 bases lay in between. Germline V gives CDR1 SGHRS, CDR2 YFSETQ. There are 15 residues in the CDR3. The CDR3 DNA reads TGCGCCAGCAGCTTGGACAGGGAAGGGCAAGAGACCCAGTACTTC. The encoded protein is CASSLDREGQETQYF.

The rearrangement links TRBV6-1 to TRBJ2-5, with 7 bases lining up with TRBD2. The CDR3 runs 13 residues. The V gene end was trimmed by 0 bases and the J gene end by 5 bases; junction bases not matched to a gene: 0. Looked up from germline, CDR1 is MNHNS and CDR2 is SASEGT. The CDR3 DNA is TGTGCCAGCAGTGAAGCCGGGGGGGAGACCCAGTACTTC. Amino acids: CASSEAGGETQYF.